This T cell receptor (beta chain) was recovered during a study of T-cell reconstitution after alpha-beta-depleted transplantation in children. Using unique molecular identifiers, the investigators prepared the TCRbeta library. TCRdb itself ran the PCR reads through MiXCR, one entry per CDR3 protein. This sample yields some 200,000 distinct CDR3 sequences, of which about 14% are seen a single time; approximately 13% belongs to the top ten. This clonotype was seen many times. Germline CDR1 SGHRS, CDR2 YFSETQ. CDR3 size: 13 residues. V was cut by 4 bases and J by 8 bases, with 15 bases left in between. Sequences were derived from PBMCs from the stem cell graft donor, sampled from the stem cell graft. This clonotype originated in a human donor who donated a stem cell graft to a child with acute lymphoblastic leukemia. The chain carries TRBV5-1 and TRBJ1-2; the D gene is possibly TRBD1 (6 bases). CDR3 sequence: CASSPPGAEGYTF. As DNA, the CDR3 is TGCGCCAGCAGCCCCCCAGGGGCCGAAGGCTACACCTTC.